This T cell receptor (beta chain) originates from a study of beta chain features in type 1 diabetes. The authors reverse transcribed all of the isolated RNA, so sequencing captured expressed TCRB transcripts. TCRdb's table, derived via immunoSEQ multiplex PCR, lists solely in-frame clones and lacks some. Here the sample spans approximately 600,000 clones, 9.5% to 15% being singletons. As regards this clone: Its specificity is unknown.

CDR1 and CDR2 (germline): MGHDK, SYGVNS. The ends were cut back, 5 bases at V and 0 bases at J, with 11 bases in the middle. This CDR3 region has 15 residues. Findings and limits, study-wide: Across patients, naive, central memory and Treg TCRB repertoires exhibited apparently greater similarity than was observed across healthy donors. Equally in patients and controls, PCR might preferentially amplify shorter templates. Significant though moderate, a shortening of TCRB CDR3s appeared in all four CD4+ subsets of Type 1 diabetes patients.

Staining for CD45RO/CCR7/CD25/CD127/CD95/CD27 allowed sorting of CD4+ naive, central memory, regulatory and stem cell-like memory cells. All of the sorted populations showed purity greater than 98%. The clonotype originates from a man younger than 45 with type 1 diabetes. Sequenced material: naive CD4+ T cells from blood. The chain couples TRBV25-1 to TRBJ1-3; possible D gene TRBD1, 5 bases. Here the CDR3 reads CASSRGGVSGNTIYF. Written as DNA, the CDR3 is TGTGCCAGCAGTCGGGGGGGAGTCTCTGGAAACACCATATATTTT.